A single sample is the source of the 14 T cell receptor beta chains below, sequenced in a study of blood T cells in healthy people across ages. Primed by a sample-barcoded 5' primer and a J-beta primer mix, a second PCR proceeded for about 7 to 11 cycles. MiXCR, run by TCRdb on the 5' RACE reads, gives a single entry per CDR3 protein. The sample lists 1.4 million to 1.5 million distinct CDR3 sequences, 40% to 50% occurring once. Sequencing was carried out using blood. The receptors shown here come from a woman aged 18-30 years in good health.

In this sample, this clonotype turned up a few times. The chain links TRBV5-5 to TRBJ2-5; weak D call: TRBD1 (6 bases). Germline assignment: CDR1 SGHKS and CDR2 YYEKEE (reference sequence). This CDR3 is built from 16 residues. V was clipped by 0 bases and J by 1 base, with 13 bases between them. CDR3 protein: CASSLGWTAGQETQYF. The DNA of the CDR3 is TGTGCCAGCAGCTTGGGTTGGACAGCAGGCCAAGAGACCCAGTACTTC.

This clonotype turned up a few times. V usage is TRBV5-1 and J usage is TRBJ2-7, with no clear D. The V and J ends lost 2 bases and 5 bases respectively, with 11 bases between them. Germline assignment: CDR1 SGHRS and CDR2 YFSETQ. CDR3 length: 13 amino acids. CDR3 region: CASSFTSFDEQYF. The CDR3 DNA is TGCGCCAGCAGCTTTACCAGCTTCGACGAGCAGTACTTC.

The chain carries TRBV4-1 and TRBJ2-1, with 11 bases that match TRBD2. There are 17 residues in the CDR3. Germline V CDR1 and CDR2: MGHRA, YSYEKL. The J segment lost 4 bases and the V segment lost 1 base, leaving 6 bases of the junction unmatched. CDR3 sequence (DNA): TGCGCCAGCAGCCAAGTTGCGGGACTAGCGGCTTACAATGAGCAGTTCTTC. Translated, it gives CASSQVAGLAAYNEQFF.

The rearrangement links TRBV7-9 to TRBJ2-3; 14 nucleotides line up with TRBD2. The CDR3 spans 20 residues. Germline CDR1 is SEHNR and CDR2 is FQNEAQ (reference sequence). V dropped 5 bases and J dropped 0; count of bases not matched to a gene: 13. The DNA for the CDR3 is TGTGCCAGCAGCACCACCGGGACTAGCGGGAGACCCACTAGCACAGATACGCAGTATTTT. Protein product: CASSTTGTSGRPTSTDTQYF.

This chain connects TRBV20-1 to TRBJ2-7; perhaps TRBD2 as D (6 bases). Deletions cut 4 bases from V and 2 bases from J, with 18 bases between. This CDR3 is 15 amino acids long. Germline CDR1 reads DFQATT; CDR2 reads SNEGSKA (reference sequence). This chain's CDR3 is CSANSPLRGAYEQYF. As DNA, the CDR3 is TGCAGTGCTAACTCGCCTCTGCGGGGTGCCTACGAGCAGTACTTC.

The chain combines TRBV5-1 with TRBJ1-2; D ambiguous. Trimming took 1 base from V and 5 from J, leaving 9 bases between them. Germline assignment: CDR1 SGHRS and CDR2 YFSETQ. The CDR3 loop spans 13 amino acids. The CDR3 DNA follows: TGCGCCAGCAGCTTGTGGGCGTTATATGGCTACACCTTC. Residues: CASSLWALYGYTF.

This clonotype was seen a few times. The chain joins TRBV27 to TRBJ2-5; the match to TRBD1 covers 7 bases. Unmatched junction bases numbered 15, after V lost 4 bases and J lost 7 bases. Germline V lookup: CDR1 MNHEY, CDR2 SMNVEV (reference sequence). This CDR3 has 16 amino acids. The CDR3 here is CASSSARQGPTGTQYF. As DNA, the CDR3 is TGTGCCAGCAGTTCAGCCCGACAGGGACCCACTGGGACCCAGTACTTC.

The chain links TRBV2 to TRBJ2-4; 12 bases line up with TRBD2. The better agreement between TRBJ2-5 and the DNA end casts doubt on the J call. The CDR3 sequence is 15 residues long. Germline CDR1 is SNHLY and CDR2 is FYNNEI. CDR3 DNA sequence: TGTGCCAGCAGTAGACTAGCGGGAGATTCAGAGACCCAGTACTTC. Translation gives CASSRLAGDSETQYF.

The sample holds many counts of this clonotype. Mismatch with germline at one junction end may stem from a read error. J is TRBJ1-1 and V is TRBV7-2; no clear D gene. This CDR3 contains 14 residues. Germline loops: CDR1 SGHTA, CDR2 FQGNSA. The CDR3: CASSLAGMNTEAFF. The CDR3 nucleotides read TGTGCCAGCAGTTTAGCGGGAATGAACACTGAAGCTTTCTTT.

The genes are TRBV5-1 and TRBJ2-7; D is possibly TRBD1 (6 bases). The germline gives CDR1 SGHRS, CDR2 YFSETQ. The CDR3 has 17 residues. Trimming removed 0 bases from V and 0 bases from J, with 16 bases in between. The CDR3 here is CASSLDQGSLSSYEQYF. In DNA, the CDR3 is TGCGCCAGCAGCTTGGATCAGGGGTCGTTGAGCTCCTACGAGCAGTACTTC.

The gene calls are TRBV6-4 and TRBJ2-1; 9 bases match TRBD2. The CDR3 loop spans 15 amino acids. Germline CDR1 is MRHNA and CDR2 is SNTAGT. Trimming at V came to 4 bases and at J to 5 bases, leaving 6 bases not matched to a gene. CDR3 bases: TGTGCCAGCAGTGCCAAATCTAGCGGGAACAATGAGCAGTTCTTC. Encoded protein: CASSAKSSGNNEQFF.

This clonotype was counted a few times. V usage is TRBV5-1 and J usage is TRBJ2-5, with D perhaps matching TRBD2 (5 bases). In germline, CDR1 is SGHRS, CDR2 YFSETQ. Trimming removed 4 bases at V and 2 bases at J, with 9 bases between. The CDR3 is made up of 13 amino acids. CDR3 sequence: CASSAGMQETQYF. CDR3 in DNA: TGCGCCAGCAGCGCCGGGATGCAAGAGACCCAGTACTTC. The complete variable domain, with remaining parts taken from reference TRBV5-1 and TRBJ2-5, reads KAGVTQTPRYLIKTRGQQVTLSCSPISGHRSVSWYQQTPGQGLQFLFEYFSETQRNKGNFPGRFSGRQFSNSRSEMNVSTLELGDSALYLCASSAGMQETQYFGPGTRLLVL.

The V gene is TRBV5-1, the J gene TRBJ2-2; TRBD1 is a possible D gene (6 bases). Germline-derived CDR1 and CDR2 are SGHRS and YFSETQ. Trimming removed 5 bases from V and 4 bases from J, with 12 bases in between. This CDR3 region has 14 residues. Here the CDR3 reads CASSGGQPTGELFF. CDR3 nucleotide sequence: TGCGCCAGCAGTGGCGGACAGCCCACCGGGGAGCTGTTTTTT.

The chain combines TRBV6-5 with TRBJ2-5, with D perhaps TRBD1 or TRBD2 (6 bases each). The end of the DNA is better explained by TRBJ2-7, so the J call may be wrong. In germline, CDR1 is MNHEY, CDR2 SVGAGI. The CDR3 length is 15 residues. CDR3 protein: CASSYRRGGLGEQYF. The DNA for the CDR3 is TGTGCCAGCAGTTACCGTCGTGGGGGGCTAGGCGAGCAGTACTTC.